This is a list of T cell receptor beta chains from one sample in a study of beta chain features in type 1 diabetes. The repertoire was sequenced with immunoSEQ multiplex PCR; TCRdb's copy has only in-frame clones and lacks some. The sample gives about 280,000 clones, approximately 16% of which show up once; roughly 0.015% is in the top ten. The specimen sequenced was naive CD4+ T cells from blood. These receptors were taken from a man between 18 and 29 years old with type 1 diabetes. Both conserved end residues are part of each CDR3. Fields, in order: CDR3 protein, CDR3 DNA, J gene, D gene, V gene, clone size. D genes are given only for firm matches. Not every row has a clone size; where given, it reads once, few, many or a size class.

CDR3aa: CASGLALGGEQFF
CDR3nt: TGTGCTAGTGGTTTGGCCCTCGGCGGTGAGCAGTTCTTC
j_gene: TRBJ2-1
d_gene: NA
v_gene: TRBV12-5
abundance: few

CDR3aa: CATDSVNTEAFF
CDR3nt: TGTGCCACGGACAGCGTGAACACTGAAGCTTTCTTT
j_gene: TRBJ1-1
d_gene: NA
v_gene: TRBV28
abundance: few

CDR3aa: CASSFLPEGEQYF
CDR3nt: TGTGCCAGCAGTTTCCTCCCTGAGGGCGAGCAGTACTTC
j_gene: TRBJ2-7
d_gene: NA
v_gene: TRBV5-4
abundance: few

CDR3aa: CASSFRAAHYGYTF
CDR3nt: TGTGCCAGCAGCTTCAGGGCTGCCCACTATGGCTACACCTTC
j_gene: TRBJ1-2
d_gene: NA
v_gene: TRBV5-6
abundance: NA

CDR3aa: CASSSKGQGSYEQYF
CDR3nt: TGTGCCAGCAGTTCTAAGGGACAGGGGTCGTACGAGCAGTACTTC
j_gene: TRBJ2-7
d_gene: TRBD1
v_gene: TRBV11-2
abundance: NA

CDR3aa: CASSLGREQFF
CDR3nt: TGTGCCAGCAGCCTTGGGAGAGAGCAGTTCTTC
j_gene: TRBJ2-1
d_gene: NA
v_gene: TRBV5-6
abundance: NA

CDR3aa: CASSQDFTGLRGNEQFF
CDR3nt: TGCGCCAGCAGCCAAGATTTTACAGGTCTAAGGGGCAATGAGCAGTTCTTC
j_gene: TRBJ2-1
d_gene: NA
v_gene: TRBV4-3
abundance: NA

CDR3aa: CASSRDSNQPQHF
CDR3nt: TGCGCCAGCAGCCGGGATAGCAATCAGCCCCAGCATTTT
j_gene: TRBJ1-5
d_gene: NA
v_gene: TRBV5-1
abundance: NA

CDR3aa: CASSYDSFDEQFF
CDR3nt: TGTGCCAGCAGTTATGACTCGTTCGATGAGCAGTTCTTC
j_gene: TRBJ2-1
d_gene: NA
v_gene: TRBV6-5
abundance: few

CDR3aa: CASSHAIRGRNTEAFF
CDR3nt: TGCGCCAGCAGCCATGCAATCAGGGGGCGGAACACTGAAGCTTTCTTT
j_gene: TRBJ1-1
d_gene: TRBD1
v_gene: TRBV4-1
abundance: NA

CDR3aa: CASSVRDMNTEAFF
CDR3nt: TGTGCCAGCAGTGTCCGGGATATGAACACTGAAGCTTTCTTT
j_gene: TRBJ1-1
d_gene: NA
v_gene: TRBV6-6
abundance: NA

CDR3aa: CASNPGQGVQPQHF
CDR3nt: TGTGCCAGCAACCCGGGACAGGGCGTTCAGCCCCAGCATTTT
j_gene: TRBJ1-5
d_gene: TRBD1
v_gene: TRBV28
abundance: NA

CDR3aa: CASSLKLAGGMSQYF
CDR3nt: TGTGCCAGCAGCTTAAAACTAGCGGGGGGGATGTCGCAGTATTTT
j_gene: TRBJ2-3
d_gene: TRBD2
v_gene: TRBV7-2
abundance: few

CDR3aa: CASSISQGRRNTEAFF
CDR3nt: TGTGCCAGTAGTATTTCGCAGGGGCGCCGGAACACTGAAGCTTTCTTT
j_gene: TRBJ1-1
d_gene: NA
v_gene: TRBV19
abundance: few

CDR3aa: CASSFRTGAYF
CDR3nt: TGTGCCAGCAGTTTCAGGACAGGGGCGTACTTC
j_gene: TRBJ2-7
d_gene: TRBD1
v_gene: TRBV28
abundance: few

CDR3aa: CAISENPSVYEQYF
CDR3nt: TGTGCCATCAGTGAAAATCCTAGCGTCTACGAGCAGTACTTC
j_gene: TRBJ2-7
d_gene: NA
v_gene: TRBV10-3
abundance: few

CDR3aa: CASSAGTRETQYF
CDR3nt: TGTGCCAGCAGTGCCGGGACACGGGAGACCCAGTACTTC
j_gene: TRBJ2-5
d_gene: NA
v_gene: TRBV25-1
abundance: NA

CDR3aa: CASSLVYSNQPQHF
CDR3nt: TGTGCCAGCAGCTTAGTATATAGCAATCAGCCCCAGCATTTT
j_gene: TRBJ1-5
d_gene: NA
v_gene: TRBV11-2
abundance: NA

CDR3aa: CSVRQGSGNTIYF
CDR3nt: TGCAGCGTCCGACAGGGCTCTGGAAACACCATATATTTT
j_gene: TRBJ1-3
d_gene: TRBD1
v_gene: TRBV29-1
abundance: few

CDR3aa: CASSPPISTGTTGELFF
CDR3nt: TGTGCCAGCAGCCCACCAATATCGACAGGGACAACCGGGGAGCTGTTTTTT
j_gene: TRBJ2-2
d_gene: TRBD1
v_gene: TRBV5-4
abundance: few

CDR3aa: CASSLHTDTQYF
CDR3nt: TGTGCCAGCAGCTTACACACAGATACGCAGTATTTT
j_gene: TRBJ2-3
d_gene: NA
v_gene: TRBV7-2
abundance: NA

CDR3aa: CASSPWADPYGYTF
CDR3nt: TGTGCCAGCAGCCCATGGGCCGATCCGTATGGCTACACCTTC
j_gene: TRBJ1-2
d_gene: NA
v_gene: TRBV28
abundance: few

CDR3aa: CASSFGGGSEQYF
CDR3nt: TGTGCCAGCAGCTTCGGAGGGGGCAGTGAGCAGTACTTC
j_gene: TRBJ2-7
d_gene: NA
v_gene: TRBV7-7
abundance: few

CDR3aa: CASSPGQGDYTF
CDR3nt: TGTGCCAGCTCACCTGGACAGGGGGACTACACCTTC
j_gene: TRBJ1-2
d_gene: TRBD1
v_gene: TRBV18
abundance: NA

CDR3aa: CASRQGVVGQGAFVTEAFF
CDR3nt: TGCGCCAGCCGACAGGGGGTGGTCGGACAGGGGGCTTTCGTGACTGAAGCTTTCTTT
j_gene: TRBJ1-1
d_gene: TRBD1
v_gene: TRBV5-1
abundance: NA

CDR3aa: CASSPLKQGGYQETQYF
CDR3nt: TGTGCCAGCAGTCCCCTAAAACAGGGGGGGTATCAAGAGACCCAGTACTTC
j_gene: TRBJ2-5
d_gene: NA
v_gene: TRBV27
abundance: NA

CDR3aa: CASTPLELMNTEAFF
CDR3nt: TGTGCCAGCACGCCCCTGGAGTTAATGAACACTGAAGCTTTCTTT
j_gene: TRBJ1-1
d_gene: NA
v_gene: TRBV13
abundance: NA

CDR3aa: CASSQGLAGDDFF
CDR3nt: TGCGCCAGCAGCCAAGGGTTAGCGGGGGATGACTTCTTC
j_gene: TRBJ2-1
d_gene: TRBD2
v_gene: TRBV4-3
abundance: NA

CDR3aa: CASSLTPGAISYEQYF
CDR3nt: TGTGCCAGCAGCTTGACTCCTGGGGCGATTTCCTACGAGCAGTACTTC
j_gene: TRBJ2-7
d_gene: NA
v_gene: TRBV13
abundance: few

CDR3aa: CASTSGGLNSPLHF
CDR3nt: TGTGCCAGTACCTCAGGGGGCCTCAATTCACCCCTCCACTTT
j_gene: TRBJ1-6
d_gene: TRBD1
v_gene: TRBV19
abundance: NA

CDR3aa: CASSQGPANTDTQYF
CDR3nt: TGTGCCAGCAGCCAAGGGCCAGCGAACACAGATACGCAGTATTTT
j_gene: TRBJ2-3
d_gene: NA
v_gene: TRBV4-2
abundance: few

CDR3aa: CASSQASRTGSEKLFF
CDR3nt: TGCGCCAGCAGCCAAGCATCTAGGACAGGGTCTGAAAAACTGTTTTTT
j_gene: TRBJ1-4
d_gene: TRBD1
v_gene: TRBV4-3
abundance: few

CDR3aa: CASSSGGYTEAFF
CDR3nt: TGTGCCAGCAGCTCAGGAGGGTACACTGAAGCTTTCTTT
j_gene: TRBJ1-1
d_gene: NA
v_gene: TRBV5-6
abundance: few

CDR3aa: CASSSQAYSYEQYF
CDR3nt: TGTGCCAGCAGCTCACAGGCTTACTCCTACGAGCAGTACTTC
j_gene: TRBJ2-7
d_gene: NA
v_gene: TRBV28
abundance: few

CDR3aa: CAWRGRTDRTTEAFF
CDR3nt: TGTGCCTGGAGGGGGAGGACGGATAGAACTACTGAAGCTTTCTTT
j_gene: TRBJ1-1
d_gene: NA
v_gene: TRBV30
abundance: few

CDR3aa: CASSLLRSSYEQYF
CDR3nt: TGTGCCAGCAGTTTACTACGAAGCTCCTACGAGCAGTACTTC
j_gene: TRBJ2-7
d_gene: NA
v_gene: TRBV28
abundance: NA

CDR3aa: CASSFGGGSYNEQFF
CDR3nt: TGTGCCAGCAGCTTCGGGGGGGGGTCCTACAATGAGCAGTTCTTC
j_gene: TRBJ2-1
d_gene: TRBD2
v_gene: TRBV5-6
abundance: NA

CDR3aa: CASSFIGADGEQFF
CDR3nt: TGTGCCAGCAGCTTCATCGGAGCCGACGGTGAGCAGTTCTTC
j_gene: TRBJ2-1
d_gene: NA
v_gene: TRBV7-2
abundance: NA

CDR3aa: CASSDDRGQTYNSPLHF
CDR3nt: TGTGCCAGCAGTGATGACAGGGGACAGACCTATAATTCACCCCTCCACTTT
j_gene: TRBJ1-6
d_gene: TRBD1
v_gene: TRBV25-1
abundance: NA

CDR3aa: CASSLATRGQETQYF
CDR3nt: TGCGCCAGCAGCTTGGCCACCCGGGGACAAGAGACCCAGTACTTC
j_gene: TRBJ2-5
d_gene: NA
v_gene: TRBV5-1
abundance: few

CDR3aa: CASSTPSGGDTGELFF
CDR3nt: TGTGCCAGCTCCACTCCTAGCGGGGGGGACACCGGGGAGCTGTTTTTT
j_gene: TRBJ2-2
d_gene: TRBD2
v_gene: TRBV25-1
abundance: few

CDR3aa: CSVTPSGYEQYF
CDR3nt: TGCAGCGTCACACCTAGCGGCTACGAGCAGTACTTC
j_gene: TRBJ2-7
d_gene: TRBD2
v_gene: TRBV29-1
abundance: NA

CDR3aa: CASSKPTGTTEAFF
CDR3nt: TGTGCCAGCAGCAAACCGACGGGAACCACTGAAGCTTTCTTT
j_gene: TRBJ1-1
d_gene: NA
v_gene: TRBV5-4
abundance: NA

CDR3aa: CASSLVAGNTGELFF
CDR3nt: TGTGCCAGCAGCTTAGTAGCGGGGAACACCGGGGAGCTGTTTTTT
j_gene: TRBJ2-2
d_gene: TRBD2
v_gene: TRBV7-6
abundance: NA

CDR3aa: CASSQDLASGNYEQYF
CDR3nt: TGTGCCAGCAGCCAAGATTTGGCTAGCGGGAACTACGAGCAGTACTTC
j_gene: TRBJ2-7
d_gene: TRBD2
v_gene: TRBV14
abundance: NA

CDR3aa: CATSRGTGTGSYEQYF
CDR3nt: TGTGCCACCAGCAGAGGGACCGGGACAGGATCTTACGAGCAGTACTTC
j_gene: TRBJ2-7
d_gene: TRBD1
v_gene: TRBV15
abundance: NA

CDR3aa: CASSQDRRAVDTQYF
CDR3nt: TGTGCCAGCAGCCAAGATAGGCGGGCTGTAGATACGCAGTATTTT
j_gene: TRBJ2-3
d_gene: NA
v_gene: TRBV4-2
abundance: few

CDR3aa: CASSLRPGEQYF
CDR3nt: TGTGCCAGCAGTCTCAGACCAGGGGAGCAGTACTTC
j_gene: TRBJ2-7
d_gene: NA
v_gene: TRBV28
abundance: few

CDR3aa: CASSVVSSGGTDTQYF
CDR3nt: TGTGCCAGCAGCGTAGTGAGTAGCGGGGGCACAGATACGCAGTATTTT
j_gene: TRBJ2-3
d_gene: TRBD2
v_gene: TRBV9
abundance: NA

CDR3aa: CASSLNSGGYNEQFF
CDR3nt: TGCGCCAGCAGCTTGAATAGCGGGGGATACAATGAGCAGTTCTTC
j_gene: TRBJ2-1
d_gene: TRBD2
v_gene: TRBV5-1
abundance: few

CDR3aa: CASSLDRTYEQYF
CDR3nt: TGTGCCAGCAGCTTGGACAGGACCTACGAGCAGTACTTC
j_gene: TRBJ2-7
d_gene: NA
v_gene: TRBV5-6
abundance: few

CDR3aa: CASSLDRATYEQYF
CDR3nt: TGCGCCAGCAGCTTGGACAGGGCCACCTACGAGCAGTACTTC
j_gene: TRBJ2-7
d_gene: NA
v_gene: TRBV5-1
abundance: few

CDR3aa: CASSLSPGDTSPLHF
CDR3nt: TGCGCCAGCAGCTTGTCACCAGGGGATACGTCACCCCTCCACTTT
j_gene: TRBJ1-6
d_gene: NA
v_gene: TRBV5-1
abundance: few

CDR3aa: CASSNGPGSRQPQHF
CDR3nt: TGTGCCAGCAGCAACGGGCCAGGGTCACGTCAGCCCCAGCATTTT
j_gene: TRBJ1-5
d_gene: NA
v_gene: TRBV28
abundance: NA

CDR3aa: CASSLVPGDYEQYF
CDR3nt: TGTGCCAGCAGCTTAGTGCCGGGAGACTACGAGCAGTACTTC
j_gene: TRBJ2-7
d_gene: NA
v_gene: TRBV7-2
abundance: NA

CDR3aa: CASSLVVAGPRSYNEQFF
CDR3nt: TGCGCCAGCAGCTTGGTAGTAGCGGGACCCCGCTCCTACAATGAGCAGTTCTTC
j_gene: TRBJ2-1
d_gene: TRBD2
v_gene: TRBV5-1
abundance: NA

CDR3aa: CASFKTRQTREAFF
CDR3nt: TGTGCCAGCTTTAAGACGAGGCAGACCCGTGAAGCTTTCTTT
j_gene: TRBJ1-1
d_gene: NA
v_gene: TRBV7-8
abundance: few

CDR3aa: CASSLVLLNYGYTF
CDR3nt: TGTGCCAGCAGTTTAGTTTTACTTAACTATGGCTACACCTTC
j_gene: TRBJ1-2
d_gene: NA
v_gene: TRBV28
abundance: few

CDR3aa: CASSYSRTSQGQYF
CDR3nt: TGTGCCAGCAGTTACTCGAGAACTAGCCAGGGGCAGTACTTC
j_gene: TRBJ2-7
d_gene: NA
v_gene: TRBV6-6
abundance: NA